Below, one TCR beta chain is given with its context. Its cognate antigen is unknown. Other DNA sequences of this sample code for an identical CDR3. The sample originates from a study of shared clonotypes between healthy human individuals. Study observations and caveats: Generally, naive subsets came out with larger estimated richness than memory subsets.

Methods used by the authors: Junction-only sequences without quality scores were provided by ImmunoSEQ, so filtering was different. The protocol was immunoSEQ multiplex PCR, while the TCRdb copy is restricted to in-frame clones and leaves out a portion. V and J calls and clone size are copied from that table; D and trimming were computed from the DNA. The data contain some 2,500,000 clones, around 90% of them singletons. Adults of Caucasian background living in Nashville, Tennessee made up all donors. Per germline, CDR1 SGHRS and CDR2 YFSETQ. CDR3 size: 15 residues. V gave up 3 bases and J gave up 4 bases; unmatched junction bases: 5.

The specimen was naive CD4+ T cells from PBMCs. The subset was: CD45RA+ positively selected. This receptor was taken from a man aged 18 to 30 in good health. Some clones in this sample may be carry-over from other donors' samples. The genes are TRBV5-1 and TRBJ2-1; 9 bases agree with TRBD1. The CDR3: CASSSSGTGYNEQFF. CDR3 nucleotides: TGCGCCAGCAGCTCCTCCGGGACAGGGTACAATGAGCAGTTCTTC.